Listed below are T cell receptor beta chains from one sample, sequenced in a study of blood T cell repertoires in COVID-19. Some clones are missing from TCRdb's copy, which holds only in-frame ones; the method was immunoSEQ multiplex PCR. This sample has about 220,000 clones, with approximately 80% found just once. The material sequenced was peripheral blood. The receptors were sampled from a man aged 25 to 40 with active or convalescent COVID-19. CDR3s include the opening cysteine and the closing phenylalanine or tryptophan. D genes are given only for firm matches. The size of a clone is reported for some rows only, either as once, few or many, or as a class for expanded clones.

v_gene	j_gene	d_gene	abundance	CDR3nt	CDR3aa
TRBV7-8	TRBJ2-7	TRBD1	-	TGTGCCAGCAGCTTAGCCCCGGGACAGACTTACGAGCAGTACTTC	CASSLAPGQTYEQYF
TRBV5-1	TRBJ1-1	-	-	TGCGCCACCTCGATGGACAGTTGGAACACTGAAGCTTTCTTT	CATSMDSWNTEAFF
TRBV28	TRBJ2-3	-	-	TGTGCCAGCAGTTTTATCGGGAACCCGACAGATACGCAGTATTTT	CASSFIGNPTDTQYF
TRBV30	TRBJ1-1	TRBD1	-	TGTGCCTGGAGTAGGACAGGGGGCACTGAAGCTTTCTTT	CAWSRTGGTEAFF
TRBV9	TRBJ1-5	-	-	TGTGCCAGCAGCGTAGACAGTAGCAATCAGCCCCAGCATTTT	CASSVDSSNQPQHF
TRBV6-5	TRBJ1-3	-	once	TGTGCCAGCAGTCGGACTTTCTCTGGAAACACCATATATTTT	CASSRTFSGNTIYF
TRBV5-1	TRBJ1-4	-	-	TGCGCCAGCAGCTTACAGGGTAATGAAAAACTGTTTTTT	CASSLQGNEKLFF
TRBV7-8	TRBJ1-5	-	-	TGTGCCAGCAGCTTAATGGGGCCCGGCGGACAGCCCCAGCATTTT	CASSLMGPGGQPQHF
TRBV5-1	TRBJ1-1	TRBD1	-	TGCGCCAGCAGCGTCCTACAGGGGTCTTCGACTGAAGCTTTCTTT	CASSVLQGSSTEAFF
TRBV9	TRBJ2-7	TRBD2	-	TGTGCCAGCAGCAGAGCGGGATCACTAAACGAGCAGTACTTC	CASSRAGSLNEQYF
TRBV3-1/TRBV3-2	TRBJ1-3	TRBD1	-	TGTGCCAGCAGCGGGACAGCGGGAAACACCATATATTTT	CASSGTAGNTIYF
TRBV5-4	TRBJ2-5	TRBD1	-	TGTGCCAGCAGCACCGGGACAGGGGGTCGGGAGACCCAGTACTTC	CASSTGTGGRETQYF
TRBV6-1	TRBJ1-5	-	few	TGTGCCAGCAGTGAGGCTGCGCCCCAGCATTTT	CASSEAAPQHF
TRBV12-3/TRBV12-4	TRBJ1-1	-	once	TGTGCCCCGGGGGGGCTCGGTGGCTTT	CAPGGLGGF